One sample yielded the 27 T cell receptor beta chains listed below, sequenced in a study of Ad26.COV2.S vaccination and SARS-CoV-2 variants. Described treatment: 15 to 20 received Ad26.COV2.S at low or high dose, single or two shots; about 5 received placebo; per-sample allocation not given. Repertoires come from day 63 after the first vaccine or placebo injection. Profiled with immunoSEQ multiplex PCR; TCRdb holds only in-frame clones, not every one. The sample includes just under 250,000 clones, over 75% of them seen just once. The sequencing used peripheral blood, collected in a trial of Ad26.COV2.S vaccine versus placebo. These receptor sequences come from a person between 18 and 65 years old who received the Ad26.COV2.S COVID-19 vaccine or a placebo.

This chain links TRBV21-1 with TRBJ2-7; TRBD2, as called in the table, went unchecked against the DNA. TRBV21-1 is tagged as a pseudogene. The CDR3 loop spans 17 amino acids. The CDR3 DNA is TGTGCCAGCAGCAAAGCGAAATGGACTAGGAGTTGCTACGAGCAGTACTTC. It translates to CASSKAKWTRSCYEQYF.

The J gene is TRBJ2-1, the V gene TRBV11-3, with D perhaps matching TRBD2 (6 bases). With 6 bases removed from V and 0 bases from J, the gap between germline ends came to 15 bases. This CDR3 spans 16 amino acids. CDR1 is SGHNT, CDR2 YENEEA, per germline. CDR3 amino acids: CASSESSGSSYNEQFF. CDR3 nucleotide sequence: TGTGCCAGCAGTGAATCCAGCGGGTCCTCCTACAATGAGCAGTTCTTC.

This chain joins TRBV18 and TRBJ1-1; D ambiguous. The V gene lost 3 bases and the J gene lost 2 bases, with 13 bases spanning the gap. Germline assignment: CDR1 KGHSH and CDR2 LQKENI. The CDR3 runs 15 residues. CDR3 sequence (DNA): TGTGCCAGCTCACCCCGCCGGGGATTAAACACTGAAGCTTTCTTT. Translation gives CASSPRRGLNTEAFF.

The chain has TRBV11-3 and TRBJ1-2, with D perhaps matching TRBD1 (5 bases). The CDR3 length is 15 residues. Trimming shortened V by 1 base and J by 8 bases, and 17 bases separated the two germline ends. Germline V CDR1 and CDR2: SGHNT, YENEEA. The CDR3, as DNA: TGTGCCAGCAGCTTAGGGCTCAGGGTCGGGGAAGGCTACACCTTC. It specifies CASSLGLRVGEGYTF.

This clone showed up just once. The chain carries TRBV11-2 and TRBJ2-5; no clear D. The V gene lost 6 bases and the J gene lost 5 bases, with 10 bases spanning the gap. Germline loops: CDR1 SGHAT, CDR2 FQNNGV. There are 12 residues in the CDR3. The CDR3 region is CASSIIGETQYF. In DNA form, the CDR3 reads TGTGCCAGCAGTATAATCGGTGAGACCCAGTACTTC.

V usage is TRBV3-1 (or the pseudogene TRBV3-2) and J usage is TRBJ1-2; no reliable D call. V lost 4 bases, J lost 6 bases, and 18 bases lay in between. Germline V gene lookup returns CDR1 LGHDT and CDR2 YNNKEL (reference sequence). The CDR3 length is 15 residues. CDR3 amino acids: CASSPFNGKRNGYTF. The DNA for the CDR3 is TGTGCCAGCAGCCCTTTCAACGGGAAGAGGAATGGCTACACCTTC.

This chain uses TRBV12-3 or TRBV12-4 with TRBJ2-1, with D unresolved. The CDR3 runs to 12 residues. V was shortened by 3 bases and J by 3 bases, with 3 bases between the two germline ends. Here the CDR3 reads CASSFLYNEQFF. DNA for the CDR3: TGTGCCAGCAGTTTCCTCTACAATGAGCAGTTCTTC.

V and J are TRBV14 and TRBJ1-2; D possibly corresponds to TRBD1 (6 bases). Germline values: CDR1 SGHDN, CDR2 FVKESK. V lost 0 bases, J lost 6 bases, and 14 bases lay in between. The CDR3 is 15 amino acids. CDR3 sequence reads: CASSQDGGGYNGYTF. CDR3 DNA: TGTGCCAGCAGCCAAGATGGCGGGGGCTATAATGGCTACACCTTC.

This clone occurred a few times. This chain connects TRBV6-5 to TRBJ2-7, with 10 bases matching TRBD2. Germline loops: CDR1 MNHEY, CDR2 SVGAGI. Trimming cost V 6 bases and J 3 bases; bases outside gene matches: 8. The CDR3 is 15 amino acids. The CDR3 DNA is TGTGCCAGCAGCCAGGGGGGGACTAGCGTCTACGAGCAGTACTTC. Encoded protein: CASSQGGTSVYEQYF.

This sequence joins TRBV7-9 and TRBJ1-5; no definite D call. CDR3 length: 15 amino acids. The V gene's germline CDR1 is SEHNR and CDR2 FQNEAQ (reference sequence). V was clipped by 1 base and J by 0 bases, with 7 bases between them. The CDR3 spells CASSLGGHSNQPQHF. Here the CDR3 DNA reads TGTGCCAGCAGCTTAGGGGGTCATAGCAATCAGCCCCAGCATTTT.

The rearrangement joins TRBV27 to TRBJ2-5, with D possibly being TRBD1 or TRBD2 (6 bases each). The CDR3 is 16 residues long. The V gene's germline CDR1 is MNHEY and CDR2 SMNVEV (reference sequence). Trimming removed 0 bases from V and 5 bases from J, with 16 bases in between. CDR3 amino acids: CASSLSTGGPWETQYF. DNA of the CDR3: TGTGCCAGCAGTTTATCGACTGGGGGGCCTTGGGAGACCCAGTACTTC.

As to this clone: The sample has other DNA sequences that encode this CDR3 too. This chain connects TRBV7-9 to TRBJ1-1; perhaps TRBD1 as D (6 bases). This CDR3 is built from 13 residues. Trimming pared 1 base from V and 3 bases from J, leaving 6 bases between. CDR1 and CDR2 from the germline V gene are SEHNR and FQNEAQ (reference sequence). Written as DNA, the CDR3 is TGTGCCAGCAGCTTAGAGGGGGACACTGAAGCTTTCTTT. Its translation is CASSLEGDTEAFF.

The rearrangement links TRBV4-1 to TRBJ1-3, with unresolved D. This CDR3 is 16 amino acids long. V was cut by 4 bases and J by 1 base, with 14 bases left in between. Germline CDR1 reads MGHRA; CDR2 reads YSYEKL. CDR3 DNA sequence: TGCGCCAGCAGCCCCTCGAATCGGGCGTCTGGAAACACCATATATTTT. Amino acid sequence: CASSPSNRASGNTIYF.

This chain links TRBV12-3 or TRBV12-4 with TRBJ2-4; the match to TRBD2 covers 8 bases. The junction had 4 bases not matched to a gene; V was cut back by 10 bases and J by 2 bases. The CDR3 has 13 amino acids. The DNA of the CDR3 is TGTGCCACAGGGACTAGGTCCAAAAACATTCAGTACTTC. Translation: CATGTRSKNIQYF.

J is TRBJ1-2 and V is TRBV7-8, with 10 bases that match TRBD1. Germline loops: CDR1 SGHVS, CDR2 FQNEAQ. The CDR3 runs 18 residues. With V trimmed by 5 bases and J by 0 bases, 12 bases remained unmatched. In nucleotides, the CDR3 is TGTGCCAGCAGCGGTACCGGGACAGGGGATCCAGCTAACTATGGCTACACCTTC. Protein: CASSGTGTGDPANYGYTF.

This rearrangement joins TRBV5-1 to TRBJ2-3; no firm D call. The CDR3 runs to 18 residues. Trimming stripped 0 bases from V and 0 bases from J, with 17 bases between. Germline V lookup: CDR1 SGHRS, CDR2 YFSETQ. This CDR3 reads CASSLGPPPKTSTDTQYF. Here the CDR3 DNA reads TGCGCCAGCAGCTTGGGGCCCCCCCCGAAGACAAGCACAGATACGCAGTATTTT.

The chain combines TRBV5-4 with TRBJ1-2; D gene uncertain. This CDR3 is 15 amino acids long. Germline CDR1 and CDR2: SGHNT and YYREEE (reference sequence). V gave up 4 bases and J gave up 2 bases, with 15 bases separating them. The CDR3 bases are TGTGCCAGCAGCCCGCGGGGAGACCCCAACTATGGCTACACCTTC. It codes for CASSPRGDPNYGYTF.

The CDR3, as DNA: TGTGCCAGCAGTTACTACGGGGGGCTGAATTCACCCCTCCACTTT. The encoded protein is CASSYYGGLNSPLHF. The J gene is TRBJ1-6, the V gene TRBV5-6, with D maybe TRBD1 (6 bases). Germline values: CDR1 SGHDT, CDR2 YYEEEE. With 5 bases removed from V and 7 bases from J, the gap between germline ends came to 16 bases. This CDR3 has 15 residues.

The chain uses TRBV21-1 and TRBJ2-2; the D call of TRBD1 is as the table states it, not checked on the DNA. TRBV21-1 is a pseudogene segment. CDR3 length: 14 residues. The CDR3 spells CASRGTGATGELFF. DNA of the CDR3: TGTGCCAGCAGGGGGACAGGGGCCACCGGGGAGCTGTTTTTT.

The rearrangement links TRBV30 to TRBJ1-6; D is possibly TRBD1 (5 bases). Trimming took off 0 bases at V and 6 bases at J, with 12 bases between the two ends. Germline V CDR1 and CDR2: GTSNPN, SVGIG (reference sequence). The CDR3 consists of 15 residues. The CDR3 DNA reads as TGTGCCTGGAGTGTAGAGGGACTCCTTAATTCACCCCTCCACTTT. It is translated as CAWSVEGLLNSPLHF.

CDR3 region: CASSSTGGGGDEQFF. DNA of the CDR3: TGCGCCAGCAGCTCAACAGGGGGCGGAGGCGATGAGCAGTTCTTC. The rearrangement links TRBV5-1 to TRBJ2-1, with 9 bases identical to TRBD1. Per germline, CDR1 SGHRS and CDR2 YFSETQ. There are 15 residues in the CDR3. V gave up 3 bases and J gave up 8 bases; unmatched junction bases: 9.

The sample holds a few counts of this clone. The V call is TRBV29-1, the J call TRBJ2-1; D call uncertain. This CDR3 has 13 amino acids. From germline, CDR1 is SQVTM and CDR2 ANQGSEA. V was shortened by 4 bases and J by 4 bases, with 11 bases between the two germline ends. CDR3 sequence reads: CSVGSGGYNEQFF. CDR3 DNA sequence: TGCAGCGTTGGATCAGGTGGTTACAATGAGCAGTTCTTC.

The chain employs TRBV2 and TRBJ2-6; a weak D match, TRBD1 (6 bases). This CDR3 region has 18 residues. Germline-derived CDR1 and CDR2 are SNHLY and FYNNEI. V was clipped by 2 bases and J by 0 bases, with 14 bases between them. This CDR3 is CASSEFGTFYSGANVLTF. The CDR3 region has the DNA TGTGCCAGCAGTGAATTCGGGACATTTTACTCTGGGGCCAACGTCCTGACTTTC.

Comment on this clone: One junction end does not reproduce the germline sequence, and a read error may be involved. The chain joins TRBV5-6 to TRBJ1-4; D is undetermined. The CDR3 has 15 residues. CDR1 is SGHDT and CDR2 is YYEEEE in the germline V gene. The CDR3 DNA reads TGTGCCGGCAGCTTGGTCGAGGAAGGAAGTGGAAAACTGTTTTTT. Its protein is CAGSLVEEGSGKLFF.

The chain carries TRBV19 and TRBJ2-1; TRBD2 agrees at 11 bases. The trim removed 3 bases at V and 5 bases at J, leaving 9 bases unmatched. The germline V gene encodes CDR1 LNHDA and CDR2 SQIVND (reference sequence). The CDR3 sequence is 17 residues long. The DNA for the CDR3 is TGTGCCAGTAGTATTCCGGGACTAGCGGCGCGGGACAATGAGCAGTTCTTC. Protein product: CASSIPGLAARDNEQFF.

The chain has TRBV7-2 and TRBJ2-3; TRBD2 might be the D (5 bases). The germline V gene has CDR1 SGHTA and CDR2 FQGNSA. This CDR3 has 17 residues. The V and J ends lost 1 base and 2 bases respectively, with 16 bases between them. The CDR3 loop reads CASSLERWRVLTDTQYF. The DNA for the CDR3 is TGTGCCAGCAGCTTAGAGAGGTGGCGGGTGCTCACAGATACGCAGTATTTT.

The chain joins TRBV24-1 to TRBJ2-7; D might be TRBD1 (6 bases). The V end was cut by 6 bases, the J end by 2 bases, with 13 bases between. The CDR3 is made up of 14 amino acids. In germline, CDR1 is KGHDR, CDR2 SFDVKD. Here the CDR3 DNA reads TGTGCCACCAGTCACCGGGACACGGCCTACGAGCAGTACTTC. It is translated as CATSHRDTAYEQYF.